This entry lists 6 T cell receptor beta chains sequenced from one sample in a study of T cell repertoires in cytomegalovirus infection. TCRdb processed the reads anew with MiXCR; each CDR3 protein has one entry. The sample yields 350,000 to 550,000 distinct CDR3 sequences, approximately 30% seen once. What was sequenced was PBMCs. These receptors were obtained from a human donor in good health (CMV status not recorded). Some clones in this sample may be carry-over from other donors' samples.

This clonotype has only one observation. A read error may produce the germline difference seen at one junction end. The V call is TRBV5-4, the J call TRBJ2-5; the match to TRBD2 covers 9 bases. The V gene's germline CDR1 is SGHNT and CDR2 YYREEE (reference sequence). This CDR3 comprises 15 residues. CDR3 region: CASRLVAGAQETQYF. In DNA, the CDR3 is TGTGCCAGCCGCTTGGTAGCGGGGGCGCAGGAGACCCAGTACTTC.

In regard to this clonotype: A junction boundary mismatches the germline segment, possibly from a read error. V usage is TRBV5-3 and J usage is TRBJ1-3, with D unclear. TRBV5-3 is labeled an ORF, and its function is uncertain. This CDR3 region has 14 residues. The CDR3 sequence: CASSLINSGNTIYF. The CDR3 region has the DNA TGTGCCAGCAGCTTAATCAACTCTGGAAACACCATATATTTT.

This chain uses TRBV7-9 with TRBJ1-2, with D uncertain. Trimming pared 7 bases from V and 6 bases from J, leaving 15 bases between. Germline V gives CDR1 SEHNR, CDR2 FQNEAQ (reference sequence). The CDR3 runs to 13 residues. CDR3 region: CASIETHPDGYTF. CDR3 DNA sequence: TGTGCCAGCATCGAGACCCATCCTGATGGCTACACCTTC.

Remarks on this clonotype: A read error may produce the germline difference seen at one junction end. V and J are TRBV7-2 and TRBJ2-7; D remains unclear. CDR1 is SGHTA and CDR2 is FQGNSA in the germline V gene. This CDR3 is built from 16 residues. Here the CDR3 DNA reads TGTGCCAGCAGCTTAGTCGCGGAATTGAGCTCCTACGAGAAGTACTTC. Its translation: CASSLVAELSSYEKYF.

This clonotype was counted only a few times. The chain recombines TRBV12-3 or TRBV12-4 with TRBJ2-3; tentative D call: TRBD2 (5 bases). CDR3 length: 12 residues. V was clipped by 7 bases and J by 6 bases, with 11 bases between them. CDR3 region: CASTRAGDTQYF. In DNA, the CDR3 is TGTGCCAGCACAAGGGCGGGTGATACGCAGTATTTT.

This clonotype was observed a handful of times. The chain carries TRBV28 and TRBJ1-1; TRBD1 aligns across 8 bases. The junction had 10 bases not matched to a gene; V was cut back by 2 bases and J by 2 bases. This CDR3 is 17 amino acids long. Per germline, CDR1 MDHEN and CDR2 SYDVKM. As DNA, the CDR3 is TGTGCCAGCAGTTTACTTCACCAGGGGGCGCAAAACACTGAAGCTTTCTTT. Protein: CASSLLHQGAQNTEAFF.